Given below is one T cell receptor beta chain in context. This sample was included in a study of glioma-infiltrating T cells after dendritic cell vaccination. With V trimmed by 0 bases and J by 12 bases, 6 bases remained unmatched. Germline V gene sequence: CDR1 SGDLS, CDR2 YYNGEE. CDR3 size: 13 residues. The time point denotes: after dendritic cell vaccination, including at tumor progression/relapse. Amplification used 60 V beta primers and 13 J beta primers. Assay used: immunoSEQ multiplex PCR; TCRdb lists only in-frame clones, some missing. The sample lists tens of thousands of clones, around 85% occurring once.

The TCR comes from a human donor with glioblastoma. Sequencing was performed on blood, taken after dendritic cell vaccination. This chain links TRBV9 with TRBJ2-5; 9 bases match TRBD1. This CDR3 reads CASSVGKGQGEYF. The CDR3 region has the DNA TGTGCCAGCAGCGTAGGGAAGGGACAGGGCGAGTACTTC.